Below are 32 T cell receptor beta chains sequenced from a single sample in a study of cytomegalovirus exposure and HLA in healthy donors. The PCR was carried out with 60 Vbeta primers and 13 Jbeta primers. The repertoire was sequenced with immunoSEQ multiplex PCR; TCRdb's copy has only in-frame clones and lacks some. The sample holds some 130,000 clones; around three quarters are singletons and the top ten take roughly 3.3%. Input material: PBMCs. Receptors originate from a woman in her twenties or thirties in good health and CMV-seropositive.

The chain combines TRBV4-1 with TRBJ1-5; unclear D gene. Trimming cost V 2 bases and J 2 bases, with 10 bases left between them. CDR3 length equals 15 residues. The germline V gene encodes CDR1 MGHRA and CDR2 YSYEKL. The CDR3, as DNA: TGCGCCAGCAGCCAACTCGGACTGGGCAATCAGCCCCAGCATTTT. Translated, it gives CASSQLGLGNQPQHF.

In this sample, this clone turned up a few times. V is TRBV5-4 and J is TRBJ1-1; maybe TRBD1 (6 bases). CDR1 is SGHNT, CDR2 YYREEE, per germline (reference sequence). V was clipped by 4 bases and J by 3 bases, with 10 bases between them. The CDR3 is 13 residues long. Here the CDR3 reads CASSRGADTEAFF. The DNA of the CDR3 is TGTGCCAGCAGCCGGGGGGCGGACACTGAAGCTTTCTTT.

The chain links TRBV6-5 to TRBJ2-7; D is ambiguous. V lost 2 bases to trimming and J lost 3 bases, with 11 bases between them. Germline V CDR1 and CDR2: MNHEY, SVGAGI. CDR3 length: 14 amino acids. CDR3 in DNA: TGTGCCAGCAGTTACGGCCTCCCCGACTACGAGCAGTACTTC. It translates to CASSYGLPDYEQYF.

The chain links TRBV4-2 to TRBJ1-3; no definite D call. Trimming took 0 bases from V and 0 from J, leaving 9 bases between them. CDR1 is LGHNA, CDR2 YNFKEQ, per germline. This CDR3 region has 16 residues. DNA for the CDR3: TGTGCCAGCAGCCAAGAATCAGTCCTCTCTGGAAACACCATATATTTT. It is translated as CASSQESVLSGNTIYF.

This clone was picked up a small number of times. The rearrangement joins TRBV5-6 to TRBJ2-7; 12 positions agree with TRBD1. V lost 4 bases to trimming and J lost 6 bases; unmatched junction nucleotides: 11. The CDR3 has 16 residues. The germline gives CDR1 SGHDT, CDR2 YYEEEE. The CDR3 DNA reads TGTGCCAGCAGCGCCTCCGGGACAGGGGGCCTTTCCGAGCAGTACTTC. As protein: CASSASGTGGLSEQYF.

CDR3 nucleotides: TGTGCCAGCAGCTCCCCTAGCGGGGAAAACACCGGGGAGCTGTTTTTT. This sequence encodes CASSSPSGENTGELFF. The chain carries TRBV7-3 and TRBJ2-2; 9 bases line up with TRBD2. Germline-derived CDR1 and CDR2 are SGHTA and FQGTGA. V lost 4 bases and J lost 2; bases outside the gene matches: 5. This CDR3 has 16 residues.

This chain connects TRBV9 to TRBJ2-1; 10 positions agree with TRBD2. The germline CDR1 and CDR2 sequences are SGDLS and YYNGEE. The CDR3 has 15 residues. V lost 4 bases, J lost 4 bases, and 5 bases stayed unmatched. The CDR3 loop is CASSSGTSAYNEQFF. As DNA, the CDR3 is TGTGCCAGCAGCTCCGGGACTAGCGCTTACAATGAGCAGTTCTTC.

V and J are TRBV7-9 and TRBJ1-4; D is possibly TRBD1 (5 bases). The CDR3 contains 15 residues. V was shortened by 11 bases and J by 8 bases, with 24 bases between the two germline ends. Germline V gene lookup returns CDR1 SEHNR and CDR2 FQNEAQ (reference sequence). The CDR3 DNA sequence: TGTGCCGTTGCGGGGATGGAGGGGCTCGGGGAAAAACTGTTTTTT. Amino acids: CAVAGMEGLGEKLFF.

The chain uses TRBV5-8 and TRBJ2-1; D perhaps matches TRBD1 (6 bases). Germline V gene sequence: CDR1 SGHTS, CDR2 YDEGEE. The V end lost 5 bases, the J end lost 4 bases, and 10 bases lay between the germline ends. The CDR3 length is 13 residues. The CDR3 bases are TGTGCCAGCAGAGGTCAGGGGTACAATGAGCAGTTCTTC. Translated, it gives CASRGQGYNEQFF.

V usage is TRBV9 and J usage is TRBJ2-3; the D gene is possibly TRBD2 (8 bases). The CDR3 loop spans 17 amino acids. Germline V gene lookup returns CDR1 SGDLS and CDR2 YYNGEE. V lost 7 bases and J 0 bases, leaving 21 bases between the germline ends. The CDR3 here is CASGGGGGTTSTDTQYF. CDR3 nucleotides: TGTGCCAGCGGAGGGGGCGGGGGGACCACTAGCACAGATACGCAGTATTTT.

The chain uses TRBV20-1 and TRBJ2-5; D not resolved. Germline V CDR1 and CDR2: DFQATT, SNEGSKA (reference sequence). The CDR3 has 11 residues. Trimming removed 5 bases at V and 2 bases at J, with 6 bases between. As DNA, the CDR3 is TGCAGTGCTTCAGGTCAAGAGACCCAGTACTTC. Amino acid sequence: CSASGQETQYF.

The chain has TRBV7-2 and TRBJ2-3; 9 bases map to TRBD2. Germline V lookup: CDR1 SGHTA, CDR2 FQGNSA. V lost 5 bases to trimming and J lost 1 base; unmatched junction nucleotides: 10. The CDR3 runs to 17 residues. CDR3 residues: CASSPKLAGARTDTQYF. The CDR3 DNA reads TGTGCCAGCAGCCCCAAGTTAGCGGGGGCGCGCACAGATACGCAGTATTTT.

The V and J genes are TRBV2 and TRBJ2-1; the match to TRBD1 covers 8 bases. The CDR3 has 16 amino acids. V lost 6 bases to trimming and J lost 12 bases; unmatched junction nucleotides: 19. Germline V lookup: CDR1 SNHLY, CDR2 FYNNEI. CDR3 sequence reads: CASRLVWTGRSEGQFF. The DNA of the CDR3 is TGTGCCAGCAGGCTGGTATGGACAGGGCGGTCGGAAGGGCAGTTCTTC.

This clone was detected only a few times. The chain recombines TRBV29-1 with TRBJ1-2; a weak D match, TRBD1 (6 bases). Trimming took off 6 bases at V and 5 bases at J, with 16 bases between the two ends. The CDR3 sequence is 13 residues long. CDR1 SQVTM and CDR2 ANQGSEA come from the germline V gene. CDR3 sequence reads: CSVQGPFPYGYTF. CDR3 nucleotides: TGCAGCGTCCAGGGGCCCTTCCCTTATGGCTACACCTTC.

The genes are TRBV18 and TRBJ2-7, with 9 nucleotides matching TRBD2. CDR1 is KGHSH, CDR2 LQKENI, per germline. This CDR3 contains 15 residues. The V segment lost 3 bases and the J segment 6 bases; nucleotides outside the gene matches: 9. The CDR3 region has the DNA TGTGCCAGCTCACCCTCAGCGGGGGGCCTATCCGAGCAGTACTTC. Its protein product is CASSPSAGGLSEQYF.

The chain couples TRBV11-2 to TRBJ2-3, with a weak D call TRBD1 (5 bases). V shed 1 base and J shed 3 bases, with 8 bases lying between them. Per the germline V gene, CDR1 is SGHAT and CDR2 is FQNNGV. This CDR3 comprises 14 residues. CDR3 residues: CASSLARETDTQYF. For the CDR3, the DNA is TGTGCCAGCAGCTTAGCCAGGGAAACAGATACGCAGTATTTT.

The CDR3 DNA sequence: TGTGCCAGCAGCTGGCCGGGGGGAAACACCATATATTTT. Its protein is CASSWPGGNTIYF. The chain joins TRBV11-2 to TRBJ1-3; D not certain. Germline CDR1 SGHAT, CDR2 FQNNGV. The ends were cut back, 4 bases at V and 4 bases at J, with 8 bases in the middle. This CDR3 has 13 amino acids.

The rearrangement joins TRBV11-1 to TRBJ1-6; TRBD1 might be the D (5 bases). The CDR3 sequence is 13 residues long. V was pared by 5 bases and J by 6 bases, with 8 bases between. Germline values: CDR1 SGHAT, CDR2 FQDESV (reference sequence). CDR3 nucleotides: TGTGCCAGCAGCCGGACATCTAATTCACCCCTCCACTTT. Protein: CASSRTSNSPLHF.

The V gene is TRBV28, the J gene TRBJ2-3; the match to TRBD1 covers 9 bases. Trimming removed 4 bases from V and 8 bases from J; junction bases left unmatched: 13. Germline loops: CDR1 MDHEN, CDR2 SYDVKM. The CDR3 spans 16 residues. The CDR3 DNA follows: TGTGCCAGCAGTTCCCCCGGGGACAGGGCGCAAGGTACGCAGTATTTT. Its translation is CASSSPGDRAQGTQYF.

The chain combines TRBV4-3 with TRBJ1-6; D remains ambiguous. This CDR3 is built from 16 residues. Between the trimmed V and J ends, which lost 0 bases and 4 bases, there was a span of 10 bases. Germline values: CDR1 LGHNA, CDR2 YSLEER. The CDR3 sequence: CASSQEPGNYNSPLHF. The CDR3 DNA reads as TGCGCCAGCAGCCAAGAGCCCGGGAATTATAATTCACCCCTCCACTTT.

The chain employs TRBV9 and TRBJ2-7; D is possibly TRBD2 (5 bases). V lost 0 bases and J 0 bases, leaving 10 bases between the germline ends. The CDR3 covers 15 residues. From germline, CDR1 is SGDLS and CDR2 YYNGEE. The CDR3 DNA follows: TGTGCCAGCAGCGTAGGCCCTAGCTCCTCCTACGAGCAGTACTTC. Translating gives CASSVGPSSSYEQYF.

The chain employs TRBV19 and TRBJ1-2; no clear D. The germline V gene encodes CDR1 LNHDA and CDR2 SQIVND (reference sequence). The CDR3 loop spans 16 amino acids. The V end was cut by 1 base, the J end by 5 bases, with 17 bases between. CDR3 in amino acids: CASSIGIIGGAYGYTF. CDR3 nucleotides: TGTGCCAGTAGTATAGGGATTATTGGAGGAGCTTATGGCTACACCTTC.

This clone was detected only a few times. V is TRBV4-3 and J is TRBJ2-5; no firm D call. The J call may be in error: the DNA end matches TRBJ2-7 better. CDR1 is LGHNA, CDR2 YSLEER, per germline. CDR3 length: 15 residues. CDR3 amino acids: CASSQVANPDYEQYF. DNA for the CDR3: TGCGCCAGCAGCCAAGTCGCGAACCCAGACTACGAGCAGTACTTC.

This clone occurred a few times. The V gene is TRBV4-2, the J gene TRBJ2-1, with a possible D match to TRBD2 (5 bases). The germline CDR1 and CDR2 sequences are LGHNA and YNFKEQ. The CDR3 is 17 amino acids. Trimming removed 1 base from V and 0 bases from J, with 13 bases in between. The CDR3 DNA reads as TGTGCCAGCAGCCAAGCCCCCCCGGGGAGCTCCTACAATGAGCAGTTCTTC. Translated: CASSQAPPGSSYNEQFF.

The chain has TRBV5-4 and TRBJ1-3; D may be TRBD1 (5 bases). CDR1 is SGHNT and CDR2 is YYREEE in the germline V gene (reference sequence). Trimming shortened V by 4 bases and J by 3 bases, and 14 bases separated the two germline ends. CDR3 length: 15 amino acids. The CDR3 sequence is CASSHGPGDGNTIYF. In DNA form, the CDR3 reads TGTGCCAGCAGCCACGGCCCGGGGGATGGAAACACCATATATTTT.

This clone was seen a few times. The rearrangement uses TRBV2 and TRBJ2-6, with a weak D call TRBD2 (5 bases). V shed 11 bases and J shed 0 bases, with 17 bases lying between them. Germline assignment: CDR1 SNHLY and CDR2 FYNNEI. This CDR3 region has 16 residues. The CDR3 DNA sequence: TGTGCCCTCGTCCGGGGTCTCGCCTCTGGGGCCAACGTCCTGACTTTC. Encoded protein: CALVRGLASGANVLTF. Using reference TRBV2 and TRBJ2-6 for the parts outside the CDR3, the full variable domain is EPEVTQTPSHQVTQMGQEVILRCVPISNHLYFYWYRQILGQKVEFLVSFYNNEISEKSEIFDDQFSVERPDGSNFTLKIRSTKLEDSAMYFCALVRGLASGANVLTFGAGSRLTVL.

The gene calls are TRBV7-3 and TRBJ2-3, with D possibly matching TRBD1 (6 bases). The CDR3 contains 15 residues. V was pared by 5 bases and J by 4 bases, with 16 bases between. Germline CDR1 reads SGHTA; CDR2 reads FQGTGA. The CDR3 nucleotides are TGTGCCAGCAGCCATACACCAGGGGTCCCAGATACGCAGTATTTT. Encoded protein: CASSHTPGVPDTQYF.

In its sample, this clone was seen once. This rearrangement joins TRBV18 to TRBJ1-1; weak D call: TRBD1 (5 bases). The CDR3 is made up of 16 amino acids. Germline V lookup: CDR1 KGHSH, CDR2 LQKENI. V gave up 1 base and J gave up 0 bases, with 12 bases separating them. The DNA for the CDR3 is TGTGCCAGCTCACCACTTACAGGCCTCCTGAACACTGAAGCTTTCTTT. Its translation is CASSPLTGLLNTEAFF.

In nucleotides, the CDR3 is TGTGCCAGCAGTTACCCCTCCGCCGGGGACACTGAAGCTTTCTTT. This translates into CASSYPSAGDTEAFF. The gene calls are TRBV6-7 and TRBJ1-1; D is unclear. TRBV6-7 has ORF status, its function being uncertain. The V gene lost 2 bases and the J gene lost 3 bases, with 13 bases spanning the gap. There are 15 residues in the CDR3.

V usage is TRBV4-1 and J usage is TRBJ1-2; D is possibly TRBD1 (6 bases). Trimming took 0 bases from V and 4 from J, leaving 21 bases between them. Germline CDR1 reads MGHRA; CDR2 reads YSYEKL. The CDR3 consists of 18 residues. This chain's CDR3 is CASSQEKARGTNSYGYTF. CDR3 coding DNA: TGCGCCAGCAGCCAAGAAAAGGCCAGGGGCACAAACAGCTATGGCTACACCTTC.

This chain uses TRBV19 with TRBJ1-1, with TRBD1 identical over 7 bases. Looked up from germline, CDR1 is LNHDA and CDR2 is SQIVND (reference sequence). The junction had 13 bases not matched to a gene; V was cut back by 8 bases and J by 1 base. The CDR3 sequence is 16 residues long. The chain's CDR3 is CASSGTDRRSNTEAFF. CDR3 bases: TGTGCCAGTTCCGGGACAGACCGGAGGTCGAACACTGAAGCTTTCTTT.

The chain joins TRBV7-2 to TRBJ2-1; the match to TRBD2 covers 10 bases. V dropped 1 base and J dropped 0; count of bases not matched to a gene: 3. The germline CDR1 and CDR2 sequences are SGHTA and FQGNSA. CDR3 length: 17 amino acids. The CDR3 nucleotides are TGTGCCAGCAGCTTAGGGAGCGGGGGGGCCTCCTACAATGAGCAGTTCTTC. Its protein is CASSLGSGGASYNEQFF.